These T cell receptor beta chains were read from a single sample in a study of breast tumors, draining lymph nodes, adjacent tissues. MiXCR, applied by TCRdb to the multiplex PCR reads, yields one record per CDR3 protein. The repertoire consists of about 220,000 distinct CDR3 sequences, with under 35% occurring once and the leading ten covering over 3.5%. Source material: axillary lymph node tissue. These receptors all stem from a female donor with breast cancer. Some clones in this sample may be carry-over from other donors' samples. The CDR3 runs from the conserved cysteine through the conserved F or W. Fields, in order: J gene, V gene, D gene, clone size, CDR3 protein, CDR3 DNA. A D gene is named only where the DNA matches it firmly. Clone size is stated in some rows and not others, as once, few, many or a class when expanded.

j_call: TRBJ2-5; v_call: TRBV6-1; d_call: TRBD1; clone_size: .; cdr3_aa: CASSRTGGIAETQYF; cdr3_nt: TGTGCCAGCAGTAGGACAGGTGGAATCGCGGAGACCCAGTACTTC
j_call: TRBJ1-2; v_call: TRBV3-1; d_call: TRBD1; clone_size: many; cdr3_aa: CASSQRRDRGLDGYTF; cdr3_nt: TGTGCCAGCAGCCAAAGGAGGGACAGGGGATTGGATGGCTACACCTTC
j_call: TRBJ2-6; v_call: TRBV20-1; d_call: .; clone_size: many; cdr3_aa: CSARAGGSGANVLTF; cdr3_nt: TGCAGTGCTAGAGCGGGTGGGTCTGGGGCCAACGTCCTGACTTTC
j_call: TRBJ2-7; v_call: TRBV7-2; d_call: .; clone_size: .; cdr3_aa: CASSFYICSARKIEQYF; cdr3_nt: .
j_call: TRBJ2-7; v_call: TRBV5-1; d_call: TRBD2; clone_size: many; cdr3_aa: CASSLLTSGRFGEQYF; cdr3_nt: TGCGCCAGCAGCTTGTTGACTAGCGGGAGGTTCGGCGAGCAGTACTTC
j_call: TRBJ2-7; v_call: TRBV7-6; d_call: .; clone_size: .; cdr3_aa: CASSLGFGGYEQYF; cdr3_nt: TGTGCCAGCAGCTTAGGATTTGGGGGGTACGAGCAGTACTTC
j_call: TRBJ1-4; v_call: TRBV29-1; d_call: .; clone_size: many; cdr3_aa: CSVEAQGNEKLFF; cdr3_nt: TGCAGCGTTGAAGCGCAGGGGAATGAAAAACTGTTTTTT
j_call: TRBJ1-2; v_call: TRBV7-9; d_call: .; clone_size: .; cdr3_aa: CASSFQVAGALGYGYTF; cdr3_nt: TGTGCCAGCAGCTTCCAAGTAGCGGGGGCGCTTGGCTATGGCTACACCTTC
j_call: TRBJ2-3; v_call: TRBV18; d_call: TRBD2; clone_size: few; cdr3_aa: CASSPRLAGHTDTQYF; cdr3_nt: TGTGCCAGCTCACCGCGACTAGCGGGACACACAGATACGCAGTATTTT
j_call: TRBJ2-1; v_call: TRBV7-6; d_call: TRBD1; clone_size: many; cdr3_aa: CASSLAGQYNEQFF; cdr3_nt: TGTGCCAGCAGCTTAGCGGGACAGTACAATGAGCAGTTCTTC
j_call: TRBJ1-5; v_call: TRBV24-1; d_call: .; clone_size: many; cdr3_aa: CATSEPGPNNQPQHF; cdr3_nt: TGTGCCACCAGTGAGCCGGGACCGAACAATCAGCCCCAGCATTTT
j_call: TRBJ1-2; v_call: TRBV28; d_call: TRBD1; clone_size: many; cdr3_aa: CASSNVGQNYGYTF; cdr3_nt: TGTGCCAGCAGTAACGTGGGACAGAACTATGGCTACACCTTC
j_call: TRBJ2-7; v_call: TRBV30; d_call: TRBD1; clone_size: .; cdr3_aa: CAWSGQGPPYEQYF; cdr3_nt: TGTGCCTGGAGTGGACAGGGTCCCCCCTACGAGCAGTACTTC
j_call: TRBJ2-7; v_call: TRBV29-1; d_call: TRBD2; clone_size: many; cdr3_aa: CSVIMGTSGISSYEQYF; cdr3_nt: TGCAGCGTGATCATGGGGACTAGCGGGATTAGCTCCTACGAGCAGTACTTC
j_call: TRBJ2-7; v_call: TRBV7-3; d_call: TRBD2; clone_size: .; cdr3_aa: CASSYPTSGGANSYNEQYF; cdr3_nt: TGTGCCAGCAGTTACCCGACTAGCGGGGGGGCGAACTCCTACAATGAGCAGTACTTC
j_call: TRBJ2-6; v_call: TRBV2; d_call: .; clone_size: .; cdr3_aa: CASSGELTGANVLTF; cdr3_nt: TGTGCCAGCAGCGGGGAGCTCACCGGGGCCAACGTCCTGACTTTC
j_call: TRBJ1-6; v_call: TRBV2; d_call: .; clone_size: many; cdr3_aa: CASSEAPPRGEDSPLHF; cdr3_nt: TGTGCCAGCAGTGAAGCGCCCCCGCGGGGGGAGGATTCACCCCTCCACTTT
j_call: TRBJ2-5; v_call: TRBV11-3; d_call: .; clone_size: many; cdr3_aa: CASSPPNILETQYF; cdr3_nt: TGTGCCAGCAGCCCTCCTAACATTCTGGAGACCCAGTACTTC
j_call: TRBJ2-1; v_call: TRBV6-1; d_call: .; clone_size: few; cdr3_aa: CAIFQRGNFNEQFF; cdr3_nt: TGTGCCATCTTTCAACGGGGGAATTTCAATGAGCAGTTCTTC
j_call: TRBJ1-1; v_call: TRBV5-1; d_call: .; clone_size: few; cdr3_aa: CASSLARGRGTEAFF; cdr3_nt: TGCGCCAGCAGCTTGGCCCGAGGCCGGGGGACTGAAGCTTTCTTT
j_call: TRBJ2-7; v_call: TRBV3-1; d_call: .; clone_size: .; cdr3_aa: CASSQDGLSYEQYF; cdr3_nt: TGTGCCAGCAGCCAAGATGGGCTATCCTACGAGCAGTACTTC
j_call: TRBJ1-2; v_call: TRBV5-6; d_call: .; clone_size: many; cdr3_aa: CASSLASYGYTF; cdr3_nt: TGTGCCAGCAGCTTGGCGAGCTATGGCTACACCTTC
j_call: TRBJ2-3; v_call: TRBV7-3; d_call: .; clone_size: many; cdr3_aa: CASSLGGWTDTQYF; cdr3_nt: TGTGCCAGCAGCTTAGGGGGTTGGACAGATACGCAGTATTTT
j_call: TRBJ2-6; v_call: TRBV18; d_call: TRBD2; clone_size: .; cdr3_aa: CASSPPWGGAPGANVLTF; cdr3_nt: TGTGCCAGCTCACCACCGTGGGGAGGGGCACCTGGGGCCAACGTCCTGACTTTC
j_call: TRBJ2-1; v_call: TRBV20-1; d_call: .; clone_size: many; cdr3_aa: CSARDIVEEQFF; cdr3_nt: TGCAGTGCTAGAGATATAGTTGAGGAGCAGTTCTTC
j_call: TRBJ1-5; v_call: TRBV10-1; d_call: .; clone_size: many; cdr3_aa: CASSAAGTGWNQPQHF; cdr3_nt: TGCGCCAGCAGTGCTGCCGGGACCGGGTGGAATCAGCCCCAGCATTTT
j_call: TRBJ1-4; v_call: TRBV5-1; d_call: TRBD1; clone_size: many; cdr3_aa: CASSRTPGQTNEKLFF; cdr3_nt: TGCGCCAGCAGCCGAACGCCGGGACAGACTAATGAAAAACTGTTTTTT
j_call: TRBJ2-3; v_call: TRBV5-1; d_call: TRBD1; clone_size: many; cdr3_aa: CASGTGGTDTQYF; cdr3_nt: TGCGCCAGTGGGACAGGGGGCACAGATACGCAGTATTTT
j_call: TRBJ2-5; v_call: TRBV18; d_call: .; clone_size: many; cdr3_aa: CASSPMVQETQYF; cdr3_nt: TGTGCCAGCTCACCAATGGTCCAAGAGACCCAGTACTTC
j_call: TRBJ2-7; v_call: TRBV28; d_call: TRBD1; clone_size: many; cdr3_aa: CASSFPKDRGIYEQYF; cdr3_nt: TGTGCCAGCAGTTTCCCCAAGGACAGGGGGATTTACGAGCAGTACTTC
j_call: TRBJ1-2; v_call: TRBV9; d_call: .; clone_size: .; cdr3_aa: CASSVGTGYGYTF; cdr3_nt: TGTGCCAGCAGCGTTGGGACTGGCTATGGCTACACCTTC
j_call: TRBJ2-5; v_call: TRBV7-7; d_call: TRBD2; clone_size: .; cdr3_aa: CASGREQETQYF; cdr3_nt: TGTGCTAGCGGGAGAGAACAAGAGACCCAGTACTTC
j_call: TRBJ2-2; v_call: TRBV12-3/TRBV12-4; d_call: .; clone_size: many; cdr3_aa: CASRLWTENTGELFF; cdr3_nt: TGTGCCAGCAGACTTTGGACAGAGAACACCGGGGAGCTGTTTTTT
j_call: TRBJ2-5; v_call: TRBV29-1; d_call: .; clone_size: .; cdr3_aa: CSVDPGAGNTQYF; cdr3_nt: TGCAGCGTTGACCCAGGGGCTGGAAACACCCAGTACTTC
j_call: TRBJ2-3; v_call: TRBV2; d_call: .; clone_size: many; cdr3_aa: CASSELAGLRTDTQYF; cdr3_nt: TGTGCCAGCAGTGAACTCGCGGGGTTAAGGACAGATACGCAGTATTTT
j_call: TRBJ2-7; v_call: TRBV6-1; d_call: .; clone_size: many; cdr3_aa: CASRVLGISYEQYF; cdr3_nt: TGTGCCAGCAGGGTGTTAGGGATTTCCTACGAGCAGTACTTC
j_call: TRBJ2-5; v_call: TRBV6-1; d_call: .; clone_size: many; cdr3_aa: CASSEAGDPGF; cdr3_nt: TGTGCCAGCAGTGAAGCTGGAGATCCGGGGTTC
j_call: TRBJ2-5; v_call: TRBV2; d_call: TRBD2; clone_size: .; cdr3_aa: CASSGGLAGETQYF; cdr3_nt: TGTGCCAGCAGTGGTGGTCTAGCGGGAGAGACCCAGTACTTC
j_call: TRBJ1-2; v_call: TRBV27; d_call: .; clone_size: once; cdr3_aa: CASSSITGRGYTF; cdr3_nt: TGTGCCAGCAGTTCAATCACCGGTCGGGGCTACACCTTC
j_call: TRBJ1-4; v_call: TRBV5-4; d_call: .; clone_size: .; cdr3_aa: CASSSRGLNEKLFF; cdr3_nt: TGTGCCAGCAGCTCCCGGGGCCTAAATGAAAAACTGTTTTTT
j_call: TRBJ2-5; v_call: TRBV7-2; d_call: .; clone_size: many; cdr3_aa: CASSLTSGAQYF; cdr3_nt: TGTGCCAGCAGCCTCACGTCCGGAGCCCAGTACTTC
j_call: TRBJ2-5; v_call: TRBV11-3; d_call: .; clone_size: many; cdr3_aa: CASSFLGETQYF; cdr3_nt: TGTGCCAGCAGCTTTTTAGGAGAGACCCAGTACTTC
j_call: TRBJ1-5; v_call: TRBV12-3/TRBV12-4; d_call: TRBD1; clone_size: .; cdr3_aa: CASRGQGAQHF; cdr3_nt: TGTGCCAGCAGAGGACAGGGCGCCCAGCATTTT
j_call: TRBJ2-1; v_call: TRBV5-6; d_call: TRBD2; clone_size: many; cdr3_aa: CASSLAVLREALYNEQFF; cdr3_nt: TGTGCCAGCAGCTTGGCAGTACTGCGGGAGGCCCTCTACAATGAGCAGTTCTTC
j_call: TRBJ1-3; v_call: TRBV20-1; d_call: .; clone_size: many; cdr3_aa: CSASNRLSGNTIYF; cdr3_nt: TGCAGTGCTAGCAACAGGCTCTCGGGGAACACCATATATTTT
j_call: TRBJ2-7; v_call: TRBV7-8; d_call: TRBD2; clone_size: many; cdr3_aa: CASSPKEREGYEQYF; cdr3_nt: TGTGCCAGCAGCCCCAAGGAGCGGGAGGGCTACGAGCAGTACTTC
j_call: TRBJ2-7; v_call: TRBV6-5; d_call: TRBD2; clone_size: many; cdr3_aa: CASSYSMGLAGYEQYF; cdr3_nt: TGTGCCAGCAGTTACTCCATGGGACTAGCGGGGTACGAGCAGTACTTC
j_call: TRBJ1-5; v_call: TRBV12-3/TRBV12-4; d_call: .; clone_size: .; cdr3_aa: CASSRRRQAGPQHF; cdr3_nt: TGTGCCAGCAGCCGCCGACGACAGGCAGGGCCCCAGCATTTT
j_call: TRBJ2-7; v_call: TRBV7-2; d_call: .; clone_size: many; cdr3_aa: CASSLMGASYEQYF; cdr3_nt: TGTGCCAGCAGCTTAATGGGGGCTTCCTACGAGCAGTACTTC
j_call: TRBJ1-5; v_call: TRBV10-3; d_call: .; clone_size: many; cdr3_aa: CAISEYSGDQPQHF; cdr3_nt: TGTGCCATCAGTGAGTACAGCGGTGATCAGCCCCAGCATTTT
j_call: TRBJ1-6; v_call: TRBV6-6; d_call: .; clone_size: many; cdr3_aa: CASSWGRQDNSPLHF; cdr3_nt: TGTGCCAGCAGCTGGGGAAGACAGGATAATTCACCCCTCCACTTT
j_call: TRBJ2-2; v_call: TRBV5-1; d_call: .; clone_size: many; cdr3_aa: CASRNVGETGELFF; cdr3_nt: TGCGCCAGCAGGAATGTGGGAGAGACCGGGGAGCTGTTTTTT
j_call: TRBJ2-7; v_call: TRBV29-1; d_call: .; clone_size: .; cdr3_aa: CSVDVTSGRIYEQYF; cdr3_nt: TGCAGCGTTGATGTCACCTCAGGGAGGATCTACGAGCAGTACTTC
j_call: TRBJ1-3; v_call: TRBV13; d_call: .; clone_size: many; cdr3_aa: CASSLAGNAGNTIYF; cdr3_nt: TGTGCCAGCAGCTTAGCAGGAAACGCTGGAAACACCATATATTTT
j_call: TRBJ2-7; v_call: TRBV2; d_call: .; clone_size: many; cdr3_aa: CASSEWGNEQYF; cdr3_nt: TGTGCCAGCAGTGAGTGGGGAAACGAGCAGTACTTC
j_call: TRBJ1-2; v_call: TRBV5-6; d_call: .; clone_size: many; cdr3_aa: CASGSGPNYGYTF; cdr3_nt: TGTGCCAGCGGATCCGGTCCGAACTATGGCTACACCTTC
j_call: TRBJ1-5; v_call: TRBV24-1; d_call: .; clone_size: many; cdr3_aa: CATPSHRVSNQPQHF; cdr3_nt: TGTGCCACACCCAGCCACAGGGTTAGCAATCAGCCCCAGCATTTT
j_call: TRBJ2-7; v_call: TRBV11-2; d_call: TRBD1; clone_size: many; cdr3_aa: CASSGTAAEQYF; cdr3_nt: TGTGCCAGCAGCGGGACAGCCGCAGAGCAGTACTTC
j_call: TRBJ2-3; v_call: TRBV11-1; d_call: .; clone_size: many; cdr3_aa: CASSPDSDTQYF; cdr3_nt: TGTGCCAGCAGCCCTGATTCAGATACGCAGTATTTT
j_call: TRBJ2-7; v_call: TRBV28; d_call: TRBD1; clone_size: few; cdr3_aa: CASRRRTGPYEQYF; cdr3_nt: TGTGCCAGCAGGAGACGGACAGGGCCCTACGAGCAGTACTTC